The next 3 T cell receptor beta chains were all read from a single sample in a study of shared clonotypes between healthy human individuals. The repertoire was sequenced with immunoSEQ multiplex PCR; TCRdb's copy has only in-frame clones and lacks some. Here the sample spans over a million clones, less than 99% being singletons. Input material: naive CD4+ T cells sorted from blood. Subset described: CD45RA+ positively selected. These receptors all come from a young man in good health.

Worth noting for this clone: This same CDR3 is encoded by further DNA sequences in the sample. V gene TRBV5-1 combines with J gene TRBJ1-1, with 8 bases matching TRBD1. Losses at the gene ends were 0 bases for V and 5 bases for J; bases not matched to a gene: 3. Germline-derived CDR1 and CDR2 are SGHRS and YFSETQ. The CDR3 sequence is 14 residues long. In nucleotides, the CDR3 is TGCGCCAGCAGCTTGGAAACAGGGGGGACTGAAGCTTTCTTT. Translating it yields CASSLETGGTEAFF.

About this clone: The identical CDR3 is also encoded by other nucleotide sequences in the sample. The chain carries TRBV29-1 and TRBJ2-7; TRBD2 matches at 7 bases. This CDR3 spans 12 amino acids. CDR1 and CDR2 (germline): SQVTM, ANQGSEA. The ends lost 5 bases at V and 2 bases at J; junction bases unmatched: 3. The DNA of the CDR3 is TGCAGCGTTTTAGCGGGTCCCTACGAGCAGTACTTC. This encodes CSVLAGPYEQYF.

The V gene is TRBV27, the J gene TRBJ2-1; D unresolved. Germline V gives CDR1 MNHEY, CDR2 SMNVEV (reference sequence). V was trimmed by 7 bases and J by 1 base, leaving 14 bases between them. The CDR3 contains 15 residues. This chain's CDR3 is CASNLGRSSYNEQFF. CDR3 DNA: TGTGCCAGCAACCTCGGTCGGAGTTCCTACAATGAGCAGTTCTTC.